One and the same sample provided the 30 T cell receptor beta chains below, sequenced in a study of vaccination and CD4 T cells after COVID-19. Treatment noted: approximately 9-day PBMC culture with coronavirus spike peptide pools or control peptides (ViraFEST assay). For these TCRs, the target antigens are not known. Sequenced with the Oncomine TCR Beta short-read assay was DNA taken from cultured CD4+ T cells. TCRdb processed the PCR reads anew with MiXCR; each CDR3 protein has one entry. Among 10,000 to 13,000 distinct CDR3 sequences listed, around 30% were seen once. Sequencing used CD4+ T cells from blood, cultured in vitro. These receptors came from a human donor who had recovered from COVID-19.

The genes are TRBV7-8 and TRBJ2-7; D might be TRBD1 (5 bases). The V end lost 5 bases, the J end lost 0 bases, and 14 bases lay between the germline ends. The CDR3 is made up of 15 amino acids. Germline lookup yields CDR1 SGHVS and CDR2 FQNEAQ. The CDR3 DNA sequence: TGTGCCAGCAGCCCCCAGACAGCGAGCTCCTACGAGCAGTACTTC. Translated: CASSPQTASSYEQYF. Filled out from reference TRBV7-8 and TRBJ2-7, the complete variable domain reads GAGVSQSPRYKVAKRGQDVALRCDPISGHVSLFWYQQALGQGPEFLTYFQNEAQLDKSGLPSDRFFAERPEGSVSTLKIQRTQQEDSAVYLCASSPQTASSYEQYFGPGTRLTVT.

This clonotype was observed a few times. The gene calls are TRBV20-1 and TRBJ2-5; D gene uncertain. V dropped 6 bases and J dropped 0 bases, with 20 bases sitting between them. Germline V gene sequence: CDR1 DFQATT, CDR2 SNEGSKA (reference sequence). The CDR3 length is 16 residues. The CDR3 sequence is CSARRIGSTYQETQYF. Here the CDR3 DNA reads TGCAGTGCCCGAAGGATTGGCTCGACGTACCAAGAGACCCAGTACTTC.

The gene calls are TRBV7-2 and TRBJ2-5, with D possibly being TRBD2 (5 bases). Germline CDR1 reads SGHTA; CDR2 reads FQGNSA. V was cut by 1 base and J by 4 bases, with 7 bases left in between. The CDR3 runs 13 residues. The CDR3 sequence is CASSLDAGETQYF. In nucleotides, the CDR3 is TGTGCCAGCAGCTTAGATGCGGGAGAGACCCAGTACTTC.

The rearrangement joins TRBV6-1 to TRBJ1-1; D is perhaps TRBD1 (5 bases). The CDR3 has 13 amino acids. The germline V gene encodes CDR1 MNHNS and CDR2 SASEGT. V was trimmed by 7 bases and J by 5 bases, leaving 14 bases between them. Here the CDR3 DNA reads TGTGCCAGCAACCCCGCGGGGGGAACTGAAGCTTTCTTT. Translated: CASNPAGGTEAFF.

V usage is TRBV7-2 and J usage is TRBJ2-1; 10 bases map to TRBD2. The germline gives CDR1 SGHTA, CDR2 FQGNSA. The J segment lost 4 bases and the V segment lost 4 bases, leaving 7 bases of the junction unmatched. This CDR3 contains 16 residues. The CDR3 protein is CASSSRGLARYNEQFF. DNA for the CDR3: TGTGCCAGCAGCTCCCGGGGACTAGCGAGATACAATGAGCAGTTCTTC.

This clonotype was detected a few times. The chain is built from TRBV7-2 and TRBJ2-7; 11 bases agree with TRBD1. The CDR3 totals 14 residues. Germline lookup yields CDR1 SGHTA and CDR2 FQGNSA. J was trimmed by 6 bases and V by 3 bases; bases with no gene match: 4. CDR3 coding DNA: TGTGCCAGCAGCTTTGGACAGGGGGCATTCGAGCAGTACTTC. Amino acids: CASSFGQGAFEQYF.

The gene calls are TRBV5-5 and TRBJ2-7; maybe TRBD2 (5 bases). Germline CDR1 SGHKS, CDR2 YYEKEE (reference sequence). The CDR3 extends over 11 amino acids. Trimming shortened V by 4 bases and J by 6 bases, and 8 bases separated the two germline ends. The CDR3 region is CASSKEGEQYF. Written as DNA, the CDR3 is TGTGCCAGCAGCAAAGAGGGCGAGCAGTACTTC.

The rearrangement links TRBV7-2 to TRBJ2-5; TRBD2 matches 12 bases. The CDR3 sequence is 14 residues long. In germline, CDR1 is SGHTA, CDR2 FQGNSA. V lost 6 bases and J lost 6; bases outside the gene matches: 5. The CDR3 protein is CASSSSGGAQTQYF. The CDR3, as DNA: TGTGCCAGCAGTTCTAGCGGGGGGGCGCAGACCCAGTACTTC.

Only a few counts were recorded for this clonotype. The chain employs TRBV7-2 and TRBJ2-1; perhaps D is TRBD1 or TRBD2 (5 bases each). This CDR3 contains 13 residues. Germline CDR1 SGHTA, CDR2 FQGNSA. V gave up 3 bases and J gave up 15 bases, with 18 bases separating them. CDR3 sequence: CASSLRGRKGGFF. The CDR3 DNA sequence: TGTGCCAGCAGCTTGAGGGGCCGAAAGGGCGGGTTCTTC.

The sample holds a few counts of this clonotype. This chain joins TRBV9 and TRBJ2-1; D could derive from TRBD1 or TRBD2 (6 bases each). The CDR3 is made up of 15 amino acids. Germline V gene sequence: CDR1 SGDLS, CDR2 YYNGEE. The V end lost 2 bases, the J end lost 6 bases, and 15 bases lay between the germline ends. The CDR3 nucleotides are TGTGCCAGCAGCGTGGGGGGCCGGTCTGGCAATGAGCAGTTCTTC. It translates to CASSVGGRSGNEQFF.

The table lists this clonotype with a few counts. V usage is TRBV20-1 and J usage is TRBJ2-1; TRBD1 or TRBD2 may be the D gene (6 bases each). Germline lookup yields CDR1 DFQATT and CDR2 SNEGSKA (reference sequence). Trimming removed 0 bases at V and 6 bases at J, with 12 bases between. CDR3 length: 14 residues. The CDR3 here is CSARDGGGVNEQFF. In nucleotides, the CDR3 is TGCAGTGCTAGAGATGGGGGCGGGGTCAATGAGCAGTTCTTC.

The chain combines TRBV2 with TRBJ1-6; 8 nucleotides match TRBD1. This CDR3 spans 14 amino acids. CDR1 SNHLY and CDR2 FYNNEI come from the germline V gene. The V and J ends lost 8 bases and 9 bases, in that order; junction bases with no gene match: 9. The DNA for the CDR3 is TGTGCCAGCCAGCCCGGGACAGGTACTTCACCCCTCCACTTT. It codes for CASQPGTGTSPLHF.

The rearrangement joins TRBV6-2 or TRBV6-3 to TRBJ2-1, with 10 bases identical to TRBD2. The CDR3 has 18 amino acids. V was clipped by 2 bases and J by 4 bases; unmatched bases: 11. Germline V gene lookup returns CDR1 MNHEY and CDR2 SVGEGT. For the CDR3, the DNA is TGTGCCAGCAGTTACGAGTCCGCTAGCGGGAGCACGTACAATGAGCAGTTCTTC. Its translation is CASSYESASGSTYNEQFF.

The sample holds a few counts of this clonotype. This chain links TRBV7-3 with TRBJ2-5, with TRBD1 matching over 12 bases. This CDR3 contains 16 residues. The V gene's germline CDR1 is SGHTA and CDR2 FQGTGA. Trimming at V came to 5 bases and at J to 3 bases, leaving 7 bases not matched to a gene. This CDR3 is CASSPSGTGGEETQYF. As DNA, the CDR3 is TGTGCCAGCAGCCCCTCTGGGACAGGGGGCGAAGAGACCCAGTACTTC.

This clonotype was observed a handful of times. The chain joins TRBV7-3 to TRBJ2-1; 7 bases are a match to TRBD2. J was trimmed by 8 bases and V by 5 bases; bases with no gene match: 15. From germline, CDR1 is SGHTA and CDR2 FQGTGA. The CDR3 loop spans 16 amino acids. CDR3 in amino acids: CASSASGGRAVHEQFF. CDR3 coding DNA: TGTGCCAGCAGCGCAAGTGGGGGGAGGGCCGTCCATGAGCAGTTCTTC. The full variable domain, in which reference TRBV7-3 and TRBJ2-1 provide the parts outside the CDR3, is GAGVSQTPSNKVTEKGKYVELRCDPISGHTALYWYRQSLGQGPEFLIYFQGTGAADDSGLPNDRFFAVRPEGSVSTLKIQRTERGDSAVYLCASSASGGRAVHEQFFGPGTRLTVL.

The chain employs TRBV4-1 and TRBJ1-5; the match to TRBD1 covers 8 bases. The CDR3 contains 15 residues. Germline trimming cut 3 bases from V and 7 bases from J; bases unmatched to any gene: 8. CDR1 and CDR2 (germline): MGHRA, YSYEKL. CDR3 amino acids: CASSHSGDRRQPQHF. As DNA, the CDR3 is TGCGCCAGCAGCCACTCAGGGGACAGGCGGCAGCCCCAGCATTTT.

This clonotype is labeled medium-sized. This chain uses TRBV20-1 with TRBJ1-2; 8 nucleotides align to TRBD1. Germline V lookup: CDR1 DFQATT, CDR2 SNEGSKA (reference sequence). The trim removed 6 bases at V and 6 bases at J, leaving 9 bases unmatched. The CDR3 covers 13 residues. The CDR3 protein is CSAKGGQGNGYTF. DNA for the CDR3: TGCAGTGCCAAGGGCGGACAGGGCAATGGCTACACCTTC.

This clonotype showed up just a few times. This sequence joins TRBV10-3 and TRBJ2-7, with D possibly matching TRBD1 (7 bases). Trimming took 9 bases from V and 6 from J, leaving 18 bases between them. This CDR3 region has 13 residues. The germline gives CDR1 ENHRY, CDR2 SYGVKD. CDR3 nucleotides: TGTGCCATGGGGGGACAGAGGCCCACCGAGCAGTACTTC. As protein: CAMGGQRPTEQYF.

This rearrangement joins TRBV6-5 to TRBJ2-7; D may be TRBD1 (5 bases). This CDR3 has 12 residues. Germline V gene lookup returns CDR1 MNHEY and CDR2 SVGAGI. Trimming took 2 bases from V and 10 from J, leaving 12 bases between them. In DNA form, the CDR3 reads TGTGCCAGCAGTTACAGGGGTTCTACCCAGTACTTC. It encodes CASSYRGSTQYF.

This clonotype has only a few counts. The chain carries TRBV20-1 and TRBJ2-1; D tentatively reads TRBD1 or TRBD2 (6 bases each). The CDR3 sequence is 12 residues long. The V gene's germline CDR1 is DFQATT and CDR2 SNEGSKA (reference sequence). Trimming took 6 bases from V and 6 from J, leaving 12 bases between them. The CDR3 region has the DNA TGCAGTGCCGGGGGCCAGGTCAATGAGCAGTTCTTC. Translated: CSAGGQVNEQFF.

The chain carries TRBV20-1 and TRBJ2-3; D gene unclear. This CDR3 has 12 amino acids. Trimming took off 3 bases at V and 0 bases at J, with 4 bases between the two ends. From germline, CDR1 is DFQATT and CDR2 SNEGSKA (reference sequence). This CDR3 is CSASGSTDTQYF. CDR3 DNA sequence: TGCAGTGCTAGCGGTAGCACAGATACGCAGTATTTT.

The J gene is TRBJ1-1, the V gene TRBV4-1; 7 nucleotides match TRBD1. CDR1 is MGHRA and CDR2 is YSYEKL in the germline V gene. This CDR3 is 14 amino acids long. Germline trimming cut 3 bases from V and 7 bases from J; bases unmatched to any gene: 8. Here the CDR3 reads CASSQGDRVGEAFF. CDR3 bases: TGCGCCAGCAGCCAGGGCGACAGGGTGGGTGAAGCTTTCTTT.

Concerning this clonotype: A much larger clone is a single base away; this may be a read error. This rearrangement joins TRBV20-1 to TRBJ1-2; D remains unclear. CDR1 DFQATT and CDR2 SNEGSKA come from the germline V gene (reference sequence). The CDR3 consists of 12 residues. DNA for the CDR3: TGCGGTGCTAGAGGTACAAAGGAAGGCTACACCTTC. Translating it yields CGARGTKEGYTF.

This clonotype was seen a handful of times. This chain uses TRBV4-3 with TRBJ2-7, with D tentatively TRBD1 or TRBD2 (5 bases each). The CDR3 length is 14 residues. The germline gives CDR1 LGHNA, CDR2 YSLEER. The V end lost 4 bases, the J end lost 5 bases, and 15 bases lay between the germline ends. The CDR3 sequence: CASSLQLGDHEQYF. In DNA form, the CDR3 reads TGCGCCAGCAGCCTACAGCTAGGGGACCACGAGCAGTACTTC.

The V and J genes are TRBV6-2 or TRBV6-3 and TRBJ2-7; 9 positions match TRBD2. Germline V gene lookup returns CDR1 MNHEY and CDR2 SVGEGT. CDR3 length: 14 amino acids. J gave up 3 bases and V 7 bases, and 7 bases lay outside the gene matches. The CDR3 loop is CASNPGTSFYEQYF. CDR3 bases: TGTGCCAGCAACCCCGGGACTAGCTTCTACGAGCAGTACTTC.

V gene TRBV28 combines with J gene TRBJ1-5, with TRBD1 identical over 9 bases. CDR3 length: 15 amino acids. CDR1 and CDR2 from the germline V gene are MDHEN and SYDVKM. The J segment lost 6 bases and the V segment lost 4 bases, leaving 7 bases of the junction unmatched. The CDR3 loop is CASSSSGTGFQPQHF. The CDR3 DNA reads TGTGCCAGCAGTTCCTCCGGGACAGGGTTTCAGCCCCAGCATTTT.

By share, this clonotype counts as medium-sized (0.01 to 0.1%). The chain is built from TRBV27 and TRBJ1-6, with D possibly TRBD1 on 5 matching bases. CDR1 MNHEY and CDR2 SMNVEV come from the germline V gene (reference sequence). Trimming stripped 4 bases from V and 7 bases from J, with 17 bases between. The CDR3 sequence is 16 residues long. The CDR3 is CASSSRTGVRNSPLHF. Here the CDR3 DNA reads TGTGCCAGCAGTTCCAGGACGGGGGTCAGGAATTCACCCCTCCACTTT.

DNA for the CDR3: TGTGCCAGCAGTGCTAGACTAGCGGGAGAGGGGACCCAGTACTTC. This sequence encodes CASSARLAGEGTQYF. The rearrangement uses TRBV25-1 and TRBJ2-5; 12 bases match TRBD2. The germline V gene encodes CDR1 MGHDK and CDR2 SYGVNS. V shed 4 bases, J shed 7 bases, and the junction held 7 bases outside the gene matches. There are 15 residues in the CDR3.

The chain is built from TRBV5-1 and TRBJ2-7, with D possibly being TRBD2 (6 bases). The V gene's germline CDR1 is SGHRS and CDR2 YFSETQ. CDR3 size: 13 residues. Trimming removed 4 bases from V and 6 bases from J, with 14 bases in between. The CDR3, as DNA: TGCGCCAGCAGCGCGGGACGCGACGCCGAGCAGTACTTC. This gives the protein CASSAGRDAEQYF.

The rearrangement joins TRBV5-1 to TRBJ1-6; 7 bases align to TRBD1. CDR1 and CDR2 (germline): SGHRS, YFSETQ. This CDR3 spans 18 amino acids. J gave up 0 bases and V 3 bases, and 9 bases lay outside the gene matches. CDR3 protein: CASSSKRQGGSYNSPLHF. The CDR3 DNA follows: TGCGCCAGCAGCTCAAAGCGACAGGGCGGCTCCTATAATTCACCCCTCCACTTT.